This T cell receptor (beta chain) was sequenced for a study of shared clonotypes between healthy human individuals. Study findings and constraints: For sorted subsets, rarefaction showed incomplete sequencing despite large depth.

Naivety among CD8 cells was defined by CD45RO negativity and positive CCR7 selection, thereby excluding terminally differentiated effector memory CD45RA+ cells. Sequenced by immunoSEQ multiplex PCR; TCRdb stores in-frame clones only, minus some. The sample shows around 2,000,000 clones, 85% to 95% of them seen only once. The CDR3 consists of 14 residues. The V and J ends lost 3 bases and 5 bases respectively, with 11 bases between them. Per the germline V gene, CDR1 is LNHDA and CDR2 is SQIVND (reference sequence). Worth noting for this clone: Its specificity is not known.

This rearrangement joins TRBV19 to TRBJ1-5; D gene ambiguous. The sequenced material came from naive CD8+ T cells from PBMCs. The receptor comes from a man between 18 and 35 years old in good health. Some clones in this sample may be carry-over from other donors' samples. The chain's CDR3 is CASSIMTAYQPQHF. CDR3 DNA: TGTGCCAGTAGTATCATGACGGCTTATCAGCCCCAGCATTTT.